This entry concerns a single T cell receptor beta chain. Its cognate antigen is unknown. With the read ending 3 residues before the CDR3 end, the germline J gene is used to fill in that end. Repertoires were generated with immunoSEQ multiplex PCR, while TCRdb's copy carries only in-frame clones and drops some. Recorded for this sample: some 37,000 clones. V gave up 5 bases and J gave up 7 bases, with 20 bases separating them. This CDR3 is built from 15 residues. Germline V gives CDR1 MNHEY, CDR2 SVGEGT. The data were obtained in a study of T cells in women clearing cervical HPV infection. Study overall: Cases: HPV16-related CIN3 or worse on histology, 2 invasive cancers.

Study-level points and caveats: Cases and controls were distinguished at AUC around 0.87 by richness and V genes.

The source of this sequence is a woman aged 18-69 years with a cervical HPV16 infection that either progressed to CIN3+ or cleared (not recorded which). Sample: blood buffy coat. This chain connects TRBV6-2 or TRBV6-3 to TRBJ2-5, with D possibly being TRBD2 (6 bases). Incomplete CDR3 DNA: TGTGCCAGCAGTCCCGAGACTAGTAGTATTGGGACC. This gives the protein CASSPETSSIGT. The CDR3 in its entirety is CASSPETSSIGTQYF.